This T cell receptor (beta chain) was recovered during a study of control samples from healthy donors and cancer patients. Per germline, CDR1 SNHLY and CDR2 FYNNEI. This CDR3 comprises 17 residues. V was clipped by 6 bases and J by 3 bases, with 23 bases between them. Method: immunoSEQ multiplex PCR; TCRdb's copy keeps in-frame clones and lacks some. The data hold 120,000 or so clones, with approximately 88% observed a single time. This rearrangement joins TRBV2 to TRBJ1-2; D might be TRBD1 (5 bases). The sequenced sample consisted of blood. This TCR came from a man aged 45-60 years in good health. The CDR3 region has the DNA TGTGCCAGCAGACCACGGCAGGGTAGGGATTTAGACTATGGCTACACCTTC. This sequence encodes CASRPRQGRDLDYGYTF.